The 32 T cell receptor beta chains presented below share a single source sample, sequenced in a study of blood T cell repertoires in COVID-19. The protocol was immunoSEQ multiplex PCR, while the TCRdb copy is restricted to in-frame clones and leaves out a portion. The repertoire consists of around 250,000 clones, with over 70% occurring once and the leading ten covering around 3%. Input material: PBMCs or T cells enriched from blood (not recorded which). These TCRs come from a woman aged 40 to 50 who had been exposed to COVID-19.

This chain connects TRBV7-9 to TRBJ2-1; 10 bases map to TRBD2. Germline assignment: CDR1 SEHNR and CDR2 FQNEAQ (reference sequence). The CDR3 loop spans 14 amino acids. V dropped 4 bases and J dropped 6; count of bases not matched to a gene: 3. The CDR3 loop reads CASSWLAGANEQFF. DNA for the CDR3: TGTGCCAGCAGCTGGCTAGCGGGAGCCAATGAGCAGTTCTTC.

The rearrangement joins TRBV20-1 to TRBJ1-4, with D hard to call. This CDR3 comprises 13 residues. Germline lookup yields CDR1 DFQATT and CDR2 SNEGSKA (reference sequence). V was shortened by 7 bases and J by 6 bases, with 15 bases between the two germline ends. CDR3 sequence reads: CSGNENNDEKLFF. The CDR3 DNA reads as TGCAGTGGTAATGAAAACAATGATGAAAAACTGTTTTTT.

The gene calls are TRBV7-6 and TRBJ2-1, with 15 bases matching TRBD2. CDR3 length: 20 amino acids. The V and J ends lost 5 bases and 0 bases, in that order; junction bases with no gene match: 11. Germline CDR1 reads SGHVS; CDR2 reads FNYEAQ. CDR3 sequence: CASSPGPGLAGGPSYNEQFF. DNA for the CDR3: TGTGCCAGCAGCCCCGGACCGGGACTAGCGGGGGGACCCTCCTACAATGAGCAGTTCTTC.

This sequence joins TRBV5-4 and TRBJ2-3; 7 positions agree with TRBD2. With V trimmed by 6 bases and J by 2 bases, 12 bases remained unmatched. Germline V gene lookup returns CDR1 SGHNT and CDR2 YYREEE (reference sequence). The CDR3 has 16 residues. CDR3 in amino acids: CASTLSGRTHTDTQYF. CDR3 bases: TGTGCCAGCACCTTATCCGGGAGGACCCACACAGATACGCAGTATTTT.

The genes are TRBV27 and TRBJ1-2, with TRBD1 identical over 10 bases. The CDR3 is made up of 14 amino acids. J lost 3 bases, V lost 5 bases, and 3 bases had no gene match. Germline V CDR1 and CDR2: MNHEY, SMNVEV (reference sequence). CDR3 region: CASSETGGHYGYTF. CDR3 coding DNA: TGTGCCAGCAGTGAGACAGGGGGCCACTATGGCTACACCTTC.

In its sample, this clone was seen once. The chain combines TRBV27 with TRBJ2-7; D call uncertain. The V gene's germline CDR1 is MNHEY and CDR2 SMNVEV (reference sequence). The CDR3 has 8 amino acids. The CDR3 region is CAIPRRRV. Here the CDR3 DNA reads TGTGCCATCCCTAGGCGGCGGGTC.

J is TRBJ2-3 and V is TRBV9; no firm D call. V was clipped by 3 bases and J by 0 bases, with 5 bases between them. The germline V gene encodes CDR1 SGDLS and CDR2 YYNGEE. The CDR3 sequence is 13 residues long. The CDR3 DNA reads as TGTGCCAGCAGCGGTTCTAGCACAGATACGCAGTATTTT. It translates to CASSGSSTDTQYF.

The genes are TRBV4-3 and TRBJ2-4; D might be TRBD2 (7 bases). Per germline, CDR1 LGHNA and CDR2 YSLEER. V lost 1 base and J lost 7, with 14 bases in between. This CDR3 is built from 15 residues. The DNA of the CDR3 is TGCGCCAGCAGCCAAGCGGGCAGGGGAGGGAACATTCAGTACTTC. This gives the protein CASSQAGRGGNIQYF.

V gene TRBV5-1 combines with J gene TRBJ1-5; a weak D match, TRBD1 (5 bases). Per the germline V gene, CDR1 is SGHRS and CDR2 is YFSETQ. Deletions cut 0 bases from V and 5 bases from J, with 6 bases between. CDR3 size: 13 residues. CDR3 sequence reads: CASSLGGDQPQHF. Here the CDR3 DNA reads TGCGCCAGCAGCTTGGGGGGGGATCAGCCCCAGCATTTT.

This rearrangement joins TRBV24-1 to TRBJ2-3, with a tentative D call TRBD1 (6 bases). Germline V CDR1 and CDR2: KGHDR, SFDVKD. The ends were cut back, 3 bases at V and 3 bases at J, with 15 bases in the middle. The length of the CDR3 is 16 residues. This CDR3 reads CATSDPGRGITDTQYF. In DNA, the CDR3 is TGTGCCACCAGTGATCCGGGCAGGGGAATAACAGATACGCAGTATTTT.

The V and J genes are TRBV6-1 and TRBJ1-5, with TRBD1 matching 10 bases. Trimming at V came to 4 bases and at J to 0 bases, leaving 12 bases not matched to a gene. This CDR3 is 19 amino acids long. From germline, CDR1 is MNHNS and CDR2 SASEGT. CDR3 bases: TGTGCCAGCAGTGGAGAGGGACAGGGGAGCCCTTATAGCAATCAGCCCCAGCATTTT. The encoded protein is CASSGEGQGSPYSNQPQHF.

This clone has a single count. V gene TRBV7-9 combines with J gene TRBJ1-6; D unclear. V gave up 1 base and J gave up 1 base, with 11 bases separating them. Germline assignment: CDR1 SEHNR and CDR2 FQNEAQ (reference sequence). The CDR3 has 17 amino acids. CDR3 loop: CASSLVAVSSYNSPLHF. In DNA form, the CDR3 reads TGTGCCAGCAGCTTAGTTGCAGTCTCTTCCTATAATTCACCCCTCCACTTT.

This chain joins TRBV5-6 and TRBJ2-2; 9 bases are a match to TRBD2. Losses at the gene ends were 9 bases for V and 2 bases for J; bases not matched to a gene: 8. In germline, CDR1 is SGHDT, CDR2 YYEEEE. This CDR3 spans 15 amino acids. The CDR3 loop is CATRRGGLNTGELFF. In nucleotides, the CDR3 is TGTGCCACCCGGCGGGGGGGCCTCAACACCGGGGAGCTGTTTTTT.

This clone was seen a single time. The CDR3 protein is CASSLWRESGQPQHF. CDR3 coding DNA: TGTGCCAGCAGTTTATGGCGTGAATCAGGTCAGCCCCAGCATTTT. J is TRBJ1-5 and V is TRBV28; no clear D gene. V shed 0 bases and J shed 6 bases, with 12 bases lying between them. Germline-derived CDR1 and CDR2 are MDHEN and SYDVKM. This CDR3 spans 15 amino acids.

This clone was detected once. V gene TRBV11-1 combines with J gene TRBJ1-1, with D possibly TRBD1 on 5 matching bases. Trimming shortened V by 8 bases and J by 4 bases, and 23 bases separated the two germline ends. Per the germline V gene, CDR1 is SGHAT and CDR2 is FQDESV (reference sequence). The CDR3 length is 16 residues. CDR3 bases: TGTGCCAGCTTCGGGAGTTTTGGGGCTGCCGCCACTGAAGCTTTCTTT. Translating gives CASFGSFGAAATEAFF.

The chain links TRBV5-4 to TRBJ2-1, with 11 bases lining up with TRBD2. Trimming at V came to 4 bases and at J to 3 bases, leaving 9 bases not matched to a gene. This CDR3 has 17 residues. CDR1 and CDR2 (germline): SGHNT, YYREEE (reference sequence). The CDR3 coding sequence is TGTGCCAGCAGCGACCCGACTAGCGGGGTCTACTACAATGAGCAGTTCTTC. Residues: CASSDPTSGVYYNEQFF.

This rearrangement joins TRBV4-3 to TRBJ2-1, with TRBD2 as a possible D gene (5 bases). CDR3 length equals 14 residues. V was pared by 4 bases and J by 9 bases, with 16 bases between. Per germline, CDR1 LGHNA and CDR2 YSLEER. The chain's CDR3 is CASSPAERDTEQFF. The CDR3 bases are TGCGCCAGCAGCCCGGCCGAACGGGATACTGAGCAGTTCTTC.

The V and J genes are TRBV20-1 and TRBJ2-7; 9 nucleotides line up with TRBD2. Germline V gene data show CDR1 as DFQATT and CDR2 as SNEGSKA (reference sequence). The V segment lost 3 bases and the J segment 3 bases; nucleotides outside the gene matches: 9. The CDR3 spans 15 residues. The CDR3 sequence: CSASIGGGVVYEQYF. The DNA for the CDR3 is TGCAGTGCTAGTATAGGCGGGGGGGTCGTCTACGAGCAGTACTTC.

The rearrangement joins TRBV10-1 to TRBJ2-1; 11 bases align to TRBD2. The germline CDR1 and CDR2 sequences are WNHNN and SYGVQD (reference sequence). The CDR3 is 14 amino acids. V shed 3 bases, J shed 7 bases, and the junction held 2 bases outside the gene matches. In DNA form, the CDR3 reads TGCGCCAGCAGTGAAACTAGCGGGAGTAATGAGCAGTTCTTC. Translated, it gives CASSETSGSNEQFF.

This rearrangement joins TRBV7-8 to TRBJ1-1; D uncertain. Germline V gene data show CDR1 as SGHVS and CDR2 as FQNEAQ. Trimming removed 6 bases at V and 1 base at J, with 9 bases between. The CDR3 consists of 13 residues. The CDR3 DNA follows: TGTGCCAGCAGGGCAAATGAGAACACTGAAGCTTTCTTT. Its protein product is CASRANENTEAFF. The complete variable domain, with remaining parts taken from reference TRBV7-8 and TRBJ1-1, reads GAGVSQSPRYKVAKRGQDVALRCDPISGHVSLFWYQQALGQGPEFLTYFQNEAQLDKSGLPSDRFFAERPEGSVSTLKIQRTQQEDSAVYLCASRANENTEAFFGQGTRLTVV.

The sample holds one count of this clone. The gene calls are TRBV27 and TRBJ2-2; D is uncertain. CDR3 length: 13 amino acids. V was pared by 2 bases and J by 3 bases, with 4 bases between. Per the germline V gene, CDR1 is MNHEY and CDR2 is SMNVEV (reference sequence). In nucleotides, the CDR3 is TGTGCCAGCAGTTTACCCTACACCGGGGAGCTGTTTTTT. It codes for CASSLPYTGELFF.

V usage is TRBV6-4 and J usage is TRBJ1-5; D uncertain. The germline V gene encodes CDR1 MRHNA and CDR2 SNTAGT. The CDR3 spans 13 residues. Trimming shortened V by 5 bases and J by 7 bases, and 12 bases separated the two germline ends. This CDR3 reads CASSPERSQPQHF. The CDR3 region has the DNA TGTGCCAGCAGTCCTGAACGGTCGCAGCCCCAGCATTTT.

The chain employs TRBV4-3 and TRBJ2-1; TRBD2 matches 8 bases. The CDR3 loop spans 16 amino acids. The V gene end was trimmed by 0 bases and the J gene end by 2 bases; junction bases not matched to a gene: 3. Germline CDR1 is LGHNA and CDR2 is YSLEER. The CDR3 loop reads CASSQDWREAYNEQFF. DNA for the CDR3: TGCGCCAGCAGCCAAGATTGGCGGGAGGCCTACAATGAGCAGTTCTTC.

This clone was observed a few times. The CDR3 sequence: CASSSGSNTGNQPQHF. DNA for the CDR3: TGTGCCAGCAGCTCGGGAAGTAACACAGGGAATCAGCCCCAGCATTTT. The chain combines TRBV7-8 with TRBJ1-5; perhaps TRBD1 as D (6 bases). The CDR3 loop spans 16 amino acids. V was cut by 4 bases and J by 4 bases, with 17 bases left in between. Germline V gene sequence: CDR1 SGHVS, CDR2 FQNEAQ.

The table lists this clone with a count of one. J is TRBJ1-2 and V is TRBV24-1; 8 bases are a match to TRBD1. V was pared by 7 bases and J by 2 bases, with 5 bases of the junction left unmatched. This CDR3 has 14 amino acids. The germline V gene encodes CDR1 KGHDR and CDR2 SFDVKD. This CDR3 reads CATSDRGGNYGYTF. CDR3 nucleotides: TGTGCCACCAGCGACAGGGGTGGGAACTATGGCTACACCTTC.

This chain connects TRBV10-3 to TRBJ2-1; TRBD2 matches 9 bases. The V gene's germline CDR1 is ENHRY and CDR2 SYGVKD. Losses at the gene ends were 1 base for V and 9 bases for J; bases not matched to a gene: 7. The CDR3 consists of 15 residues. CDR3 loop: CAISEFAGGPAEQFF. Written as DNA, the CDR3 is TGTGCCATCAGTGAGTTTGCGGGGGGGCCGGCTGAGCAGTTCTTC.

The V gene is TRBV14, the J gene TRBJ1-1; D ambiguous. The V end lost 6 bases, the J end lost 0 bases, and 11 bases lay between the germline ends. Germline V gives CDR1 SGHDN, CDR2 FVKESK. The CDR3 runs to 14 residues. CDR3 amino acids: CASRRASLNTEAFF. DNA of the CDR3: TGTGCCAGCAGGAGGGCCTCCCTGAACACTGAAGCTTTCTTT.

The V and J genes are TRBV10-1 and TRBJ2-1; tentative D call: TRBD2 (5 bases). Germline V lookup: CDR1 WNHNN, CDR2 SYGVQD (reference sequence). The V and J ends lost 4 bases and 5 bases respectively, with 12 bases between them. The CDR3 has 14 amino acids. Here the CDR3 reads CASSGPSGNNEQFF. The CDR3 nucleotides are TGCGCCAGCAGTGGGCCTTCGGGGAACAATGAGCAGTTCTTC.

This rearrangement joins TRBV9 to TRBJ1-6, with D possibly TRBD1 on 5 matching bases. The CDR3 is 14 residues long. Trimming stripped 3 bases from V and 9 bases from J, with 13 bases between. From germline, CDR1 is SGDLS and CDR2 YYNGEE. CDR3 DNA sequence: TGTGCCAGCAGCGCCCGGACATTTTCTTCACCCCTCCACTTT. This sequence encodes CASSARTFSSPLHF.

V is TRBV6-5 and J is TRBJ1-2; no reliable D call. Trimming took 0 bases from V and 7 from J, leaving 12 bases between them. The CDR3 totals 14 residues. Germline CDR1 and CDR2: MNHEY and SVGAGI. Here the CDR3 DNA reads TGTGCCAGCAGTTACTCGGTAATGAGCTTTGGCTACACCTTC. Amino acid sequence: CASSYSVMSFGYTF.

The gene calls are TRBV10-3 and TRBJ2-2, with TRBD1 identical over 8 bases. The germline gives CDR1 ENHRY, CDR2 SYGVKD. The V segment lost 7 bases and the J segment 0 bases; nucleotides outside the gene matches: 4. The CDR3 extends over 15 amino acids. The CDR3 spells CAITGTGANTGELFF. CDR3 nucleotides: TGTGCCATCACAGGGACAGGCGCGAACACCGGGGAGCTGTTTTTT.

In DNA, the CDR3 is TGTGCCAGCAGCTTCGGGGATTCACCCCTCCACTTT. Its translation: CASSFGDSPLHF. The chain is built from TRBV7-9 and TRBJ1-6; D ambiguous. The CDR3 is made up of 12 amino acids. CDR1 SEHNR and CDR2 FQNEAQ come from the germline V gene (reference sequence). The V and J ends lost 3 bases and 8 bases respectively, with 5 bases between them.